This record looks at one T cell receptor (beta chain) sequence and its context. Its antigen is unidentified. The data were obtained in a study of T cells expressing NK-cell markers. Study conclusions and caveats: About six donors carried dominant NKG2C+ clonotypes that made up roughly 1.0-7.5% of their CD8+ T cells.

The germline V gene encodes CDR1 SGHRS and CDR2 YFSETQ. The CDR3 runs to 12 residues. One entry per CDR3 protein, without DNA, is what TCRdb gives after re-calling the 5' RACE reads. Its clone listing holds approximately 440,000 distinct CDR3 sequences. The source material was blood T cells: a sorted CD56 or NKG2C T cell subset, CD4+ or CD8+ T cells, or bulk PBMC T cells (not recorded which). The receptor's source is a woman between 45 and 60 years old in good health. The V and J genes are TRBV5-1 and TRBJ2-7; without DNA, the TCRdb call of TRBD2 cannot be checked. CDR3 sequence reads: CASSLRGPEQYF. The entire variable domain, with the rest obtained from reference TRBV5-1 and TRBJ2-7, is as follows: KAGVTQTPRYLIKTRGQQVTLSCSPISGHRSVSWYQQTPGQGLQFLFEYFSETQRNKGNFPGRFSGRQFSNSRSEMNVSTLELGDSALYLCASSLRGPEQYFGPGTRLTVT.